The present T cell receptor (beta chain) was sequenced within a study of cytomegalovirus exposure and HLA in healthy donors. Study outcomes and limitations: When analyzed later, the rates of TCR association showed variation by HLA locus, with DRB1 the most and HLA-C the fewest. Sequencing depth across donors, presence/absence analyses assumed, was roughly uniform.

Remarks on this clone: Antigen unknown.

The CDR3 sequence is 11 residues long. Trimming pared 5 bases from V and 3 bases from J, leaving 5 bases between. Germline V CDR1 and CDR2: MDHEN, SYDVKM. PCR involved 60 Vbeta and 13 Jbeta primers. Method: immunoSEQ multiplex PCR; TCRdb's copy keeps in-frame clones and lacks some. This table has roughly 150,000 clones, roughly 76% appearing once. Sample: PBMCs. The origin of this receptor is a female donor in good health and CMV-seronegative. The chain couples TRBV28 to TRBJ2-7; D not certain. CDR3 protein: CASSPNYEQYV. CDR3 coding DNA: TGTGCCAGCAGTCCCAACTACGAGCAGTACGTC.